One and the same sample provided the 8 T cell receptor beta chains below, sequenced in a study of cytomegalovirus exposure and HLA in healthy donors. With 60 Vbeta and 13 Jbeta primers, the PCR was carried out. Clones were read by immunoSEQ multiplex PCR, and TCRdb kept only the in-frame ones, dropping some. The sample has approximately 88,000 clones, approximately 80% seen once. Sample: PBMCs. The receptors were sampled from a young man in good health and CMV-seronegative.

The chain is built from TRBV7-2 and TRBJ2-2; a possible D gene is TRBD2 (6 bases). Germline CDR1 and CDR2: SGHTA and FQGNSA. CDR3 size: 19 residues. V gave up 1 base and J gave up 5 bases, with 23 bases separating them. CDR3 protein: CASSLGLYRGNLATGELFF. For the CDR3, the DNA is TGTGCCAGCAGCTTAGGATTATATCGGGGGAACTTAGCTACCGGGGAGCTGTTTTTT.

The chain uses TRBV5-4 and TRBJ2-5; possible D gene TRBD1, 5 bases. Germline lookup yields CDR1 SGHNT and CDR2 YYREEE (reference sequence). The CDR3 totals 14 residues. V was shortened by 2 bases and J by 3 bases, with 11 bases between the two germline ends. The CDR3 DNA reads TGTGCCAGCAGCTTTTGGGCAGGGAAAGAGACCCAGTACTTC. It translates to CASSFWAGKETQYF.

The rearrangement joins TRBV4-1 to TRBJ1-2; weak D call: TRBD1 (6 bases). Germline V gene sequence: CDR1 MGHRA, CDR2 YSYEKL. V was pared by 4 bases and J by 1 base, with 19 bases between. The length of the CDR3 is 17 residues. Here the CDR3 reads CASSRNPSDSLNYGYTF. CDR3 in DNA: TGCGCCAGCAGCCGCAATCCCTCGGACAGTCTTAACTATGGCTACACCTTC.

The chain joins TRBV30 to TRBJ2-3, with 9 bases matching TRBD2. Germline V lookup: CDR1 GTSNPN, CDR2 SVGIG (reference sequence). This CDR3 has 15 residues. V was clipped by 0 bases and J by 2 bases; unmatched bases: 3. DNA of the CDR3: TGTGCCTGGAGTGTAATAGCGGGGGTCACAGATACGCAGTATTTT. Amino acids: CAWSVIAGVTDTQYF.

The genes are TRBV19 and TRBJ2-7; the D gene is possibly TRBD1 (6 bases). The length of the CDR3 is 14 residues. The germline V and J ends were trimmed by 4 bases and 1 base, with 11 bases remaining between them. Germline CDR1 is LNHDA and CDR2 is SQIVND (reference sequence). The CDR3 loop reads CASSKQGVSYEQYF. The DNA for the CDR3 is TGTGCCAGTAGTAAACAGGGTGTATCCTACGAGCAGTACTTC.

The rearrangement joins TRBV6-5 to TRBJ1-5; tentative D call: TRBD1 (5 bases). CDR3 length equals 14 residues. Germline V lookup: CDR1 MNHEY, CDR2 SVGAGI. V gave up 2 bases and J gave up 4 bases, with 9 bases separating them. The CDR3 here is CASSYDRENQPQHF. The CDR3, as DNA: TGTGCCAGCAGTTACGACAGAGAAAATCAGCCCCAGCATTTT.

The chain uses TRBV9 and TRBJ2-1, with TRBD2 matching 10 bases. V lost 3 bases and J lost 0; bases outside the gene matches: 3. The V gene's germline CDR1 is SGDLS and CDR2 YYNGEE. This CDR3 spans 16 amino acids. This chain's CDR3 is CASSASSGSSYNEQFF. CDR3 bases: TGTGCCAGCAGCGCCTCTAGCGGGAGCTCCTACAATGAGCAGTTCTTC.

This clone was detected once. V gene TRBV19 combines with J gene TRBJ1-4, with 10 bases identical to TRBD1. Per germline, CDR1 LNHDA and CDR2 SQIVND (reference sequence). The V segment lost 8 bases and the J segment 8 bases; nucleotides outside the gene matches: 5. The CDR3 totals 13 residues. The CDR3 DNA reads as TGTGCCAGTCGACAGGGGGCCGCGGAAAAACTGTTTTTT. Translation gives CASRQGAAEKLFF.